This entry concerns a single T cell receptor (beta chain). Its antigen is undetermined. The data derive from a study of T cells after yellow fever vaccination. Study results and limitations: One caveat is that FACS-sorted repertoires could contain abundant clonotypes contaminating from the bulk population. CD4 and CD8 compartments shared a small share of clonotypes, likely from convergent recombination.

The V gene lost 6 bases and the J gene lost 4 bases, with 16 bases spanning the gap. In germline, CDR1 is SGHRS, CDR2 YFSETQ. This CDR3 comprises 14 residues. The 5'RACE template-switching step produced TCR cDNA and added a universal primer site and UMIs. TCRdb processed the 5' RACE reads anew with MiXCR; each CDR3 protein has one entry. The data show 400,000 to 650,000 distinct CDR3 sequences, around a fifth seen once. The sequencing used PBMCs, collected more than 20 days after the first yellow fever vaccination. The chain is built from TRBV5-1 and TRBJ2-5; D is perhaps TRBD1 (6 bases). The receptor was isolated from a man aged 18-30 years who received the YFV17D yellow fever vaccine. This chain's CDR3 is CASKPTGPVETQYF. CDR3 in DNA: TGCGCCAGCAAACCCACAGGGCCGGTAGAGACCCAGTACTTC.